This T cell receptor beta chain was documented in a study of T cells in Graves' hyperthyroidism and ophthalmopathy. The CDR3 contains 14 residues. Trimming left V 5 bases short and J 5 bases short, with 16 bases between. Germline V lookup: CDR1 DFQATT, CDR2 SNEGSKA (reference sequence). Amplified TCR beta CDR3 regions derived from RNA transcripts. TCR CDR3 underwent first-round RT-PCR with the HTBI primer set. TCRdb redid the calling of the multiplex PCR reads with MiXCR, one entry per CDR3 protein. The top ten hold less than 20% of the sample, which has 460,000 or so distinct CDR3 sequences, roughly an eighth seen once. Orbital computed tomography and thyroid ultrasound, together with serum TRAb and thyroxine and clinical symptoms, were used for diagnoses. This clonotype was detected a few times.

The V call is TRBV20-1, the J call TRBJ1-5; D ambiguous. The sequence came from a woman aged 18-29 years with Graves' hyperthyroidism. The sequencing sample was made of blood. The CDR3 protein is CSARTGLNHQPQHF. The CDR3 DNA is TGCAGTGCTCGGACCGGGCTCAACCATCAGCCCCAGCATTTT.